This is a list of T cell receptor beta chains from one sample in a study of cytotoxic CD8 clonotypes in ibrutinib-treated CLL. The data were produced by immunoSEQ multiplex PCR, yet TCRdb's version contains in-frame clones alone and is incomplete. The sample holds approximately 91,000 clones, 79% seen once. This specimen consisted of PBMCs, obtained after 12 months of ibrutinib treatment. The receptors originated from a human donor with chronic lymphocytic leukemia. The CDR3 runs from the conserved cysteine through the conserved F or W. Fields, in order: CDR3 length, D gene, clone size, J gene, V gene, CDR3 protein, CDR3 DNA. A D gene is named only where the DNA matches it firmly. The size field is filled for only some rows; it gives once, few, many or a size class.

len: 14; d_gene: TRBD1; abundance: many; j_gene: TRBJ1-5; v_gene: TRBV6-5; CDR3aa: CASRQTGRNQPQHF; CDR3nt: TGTGCCAGCAGGCAGACAGGGCGCAATCAGCCCCAGCATTTT
len: 14; d_gene: NA; abundance: NA; j_gene: TRBJ2-4; v_gene: TRBV5-6; CDR3aa: CASTPPAAKNIQYF; CDR3nt: TGTGCCAGCACCCCGCCCGCGGCCAAAAACATTCAGTACTTC
len: 14; d_gene: NA; abundance: NA; j_gene: TRBJ1-2; v_gene: TRBV7-9; CDR3aa: CASSRTGANYGYTF; CDR3nt: TGTGCCAGCAGCCGGACGGGGGCTAACTATGGCTACACCTTC
len: 14; d_gene: NA; abundance: NA; j_gene: TRBJ2-7; v_gene: TRBV15; CDR3aa: CATSRAAAPGEQYF; CDR3nt: TGTGCCACCAGCAGAGCAGCGGCCCCGGGCGAGCAGTACTTC
len: 16; d_gene: NA; abundance: NA; j_gene: TRBJ1-3; v_gene: TRBV5-5; CDR3aa: CASSSPGGTSGNTIYF; CDR3nt: TGTGCCAGCAGCTCCCCCGGGGGGACCTCTGGAAACACCATATATTTT
len: 16; d_gene: TRBD1; abundance: NA; j_gene: TRBJ2-7; v_gene: TRBV4-3; CDR3aa: CASSQERSDRRYEQYF; CDR3nt: TGCGCCAGCAGCCAAGAGAGGTCGGACAGGCGTTACGAGCAGTACTTC
len: 13; d_gene: NA; abundance: NA; j_gene: TRBJ1-1; v_gene: TRBV2; CDR3aa: CASTRGENTEAFF; CDR3nt: TGTGCCAGCACGCGGGGGGAGAACACTGAAGCTTTCTTT
len: 14; d_gene: NA; abundance: NA; j_gene: TRBJ2-7; v_gene: TRBV7-2; CDR3aa: CASSLWKGPYEQYF; CDR3nt: TGTGCCAGCAGCTTATGGAAGGGGCCCTACGAGCAGTACTTC
len: 18; d_gene: TRBD2; abundance: NA; j_gene: TRBJ2-1; v_gene: TRBV10-1; CDR3aa: CASSEPWGSGGSYNEQFF; CDR3nt: TGCGCCAGCAGTGAGCCCTGGGGTAGCGGGGGGTCCTACAATGAGCAGTTCTTC
len: 14; d_gene: NA; abundance: NA; j_gene: TRBJ2-7; v_gene: TRBV28; CDR3aa: CASQLGRATYEQYF; CDR3nt: TGTGCCAGCCAGTTGGGACGGGCCACCTACGAGCAGTACTTC
len: 14; d_gene: NA; abundance: NA; j_gene: TRBJ2-7; v_gene: TRBV7-9; CDR3aa: CASSLVGGFHEQYF; CDR3nt: TGTGCCAGCAGCTTAGTGGGAGGTTTCCACGAGCAGTACTTC
len: 14; d_gene: NA; abundance: NA; j_gene: TRBJ1-4; v_gene: TRBV29-1; CDR3aa: CSVAGTAQGEKLFF; CDR3nt: TGCAGCGTTGCCGGGACCGCCCAGGGGGAAAAACTGTTTTTT
len: 15; d_gene: NA; abundance: NA; j_gene: TRBJ1-1; v_gene: TRBV2; CDR3aa: CASLDGQRMNTEAFF; CDR3nt: TGTGCCAGCCTTGACGGGCAACGCATGAACACTGAAGCTTTCTTT
len: 14; d_gene: NA; abundance: NA; j_gene: TRBJ2-7; v_gene: TRBV10-3; CDR3aa: CAISEGAVRSEQYF; CDR3nt: TGTGCCATCAGTGAGGGGGCGGTTAGGTCCGAGCAGTACTTC
len: 17; d_gene: TRBD2; abundance: NA; j_gene: TRBJ2-1; v_gene: TRBV9; CDR3aa: CASSVGSGRVSYNEQFF; CDR3nt: TGTGCCAGCAGCGTAGGAAGCGGGAGGGTCTCCTACAATGAGCAGTTCTTC
len: 15; d_gene: TRBD2; abundance: NA; j_gene: TRBJ2-1; v_gene: TRBV23-1; CDR3aa: CASSPSGRSYNEQFF; CDR3nt: TGCGCCAGCAGCCCAAGCGGGAGGTCATACAATGAGCAGTTCTTC
len: 16; d_gene: NA; abundance: NA; j_gene: TRBJ2-7; v_gene: TRBV7-8; CDR3aa: CASSSDGFYSSYEQYF; CDR3nt: TGTGCCAGCAGCTCGGACGGGTTCTACTCCTCCTACGAGCAGTACTTC
len: 14; d_gene: TRBD1; abundance: few; j_gene: TRBJ1-1; v_gene: TRBV7-9; CDR3aa: CASSLKGARTEAFF; CDR3nt: TGTGCCAGCAGCTTAAAGGGGGCGCGTACTGAAGCTTTCTTT
len: 11; d_gene: NA; abundance: few; j_gene: TRBJ1-2; v_gene: TRBV19; CDR3aa: CASRQNYGYTF; CDR3nt: TGTGCCAGCCGACAGAACTATGGCTACACCTTC
len: 13; d_gene: NA; abundance: NA; j_gene: TRBJ2-3; v_gene: TRBV21-1; CDR3aa: CASSKEPGQGRYF; CDR3nt: TGTGCCAGCAGCAAAGAGCCGGGACAGGGTCGGTATTTT
len: 13; d_gene: NA; abundance: NA; j_gene: TRBJ2-1; v_gene: TRBV7-3; CDR3aa: CASSFQKGNEQFF; CDR3nt: TGTGCCAGCAGCTTCCAAAAGGGGAATGAGCAGTTCTTC
len: 19; d_gene: NA; abundance: NA; j_gene: TRBJ2-2; v_gene: TRBV21-1; CDR3aa: CASSPPRTSGRGGTGELFF; CDR3nt: TGTGCCAGCAGCCCCCCTCGGACTAGCGGGAGAGGCGGCACCGGGGAGCTGTTTTTT
len: 11; d_gene: NA; abundance: few; j_gene: TRBJ1-4; v_gene: TRBV28; CDR3aa: CASSLARQVFF; CDR3nt: TGTGCCAGCAGTTTAGCCCGACAGGTGTTTTTT
len: 14; d_gene: NA; abundance: NA; j_gene: TRBJ2-3; v_gene: TRBV2; CDR3aa: CASKWLLSTDTQYF; CDR3nt: TGTGCCAGCAAGTGGCTCCTTAGCACAGATACGCAGTATTTT
len: 16; d_gene: NA; abundance: NA; j_gene: TRBJ2-7; v_gene: TRBV28; CDR3aa: CASSFPPGPRSYEQYF; CDR3nt: TGTGCCAGCAGTTTCCCCCCGGGGCCCCGGTCCTACGAGCAGTACTTC
len: 14; d_gene: TRBD1; abundance: NA; j_gene: TRBJ1-1; v_gene: TRBV9; CDR3aa: CASSSPTGGTEAFF; CDR3nt: TGTGCCAGCAGCTCTCCGACAGGGGGCACTGAAGCTTTCTTT
len: 14; d_gene: TRBD2; abundance: NA; j_gene: TRBJ2-1; v_gene: TRBV4-3; CDR3aa: CASSGREWYNEQFF; CDR3nt: TGCGCCAGCAGCGGGCGGGAGTGGTACAATGAGCAGTTCTTC
len: 16; d_gene: TRBD1; abundance: NA; j_gene: TRBJ1-5; v_gene: TRBV6-4; CDR3aa: CASRANRGDSNQPQHF; CDR3nt: TGTGCCAGCAGGGCGAACAGGGGAGATAGCAATCAGCCCCAGCATTTT
len: 16; d_gene: TRBD2; abundance: NA; j_gene: TRBJ2-3; v_gene: TRBV6-6; CDR3aa: CASSPGGAGAEDTQYF; CDR3nt: TGTGCCAGCAGCCCCGGGGGAGCGGGAGCGGAGGATACGCAGTATTTT
len: 16; d_gene: TRBD2; abundance: NA; j_gene: TRBJ2-3; v_gene: TRBV11-2; CDR3aa: CASSPRLAENTDTQYF; CDR3nt: TGTGCCAGCAGCCCAAGACTAGCGGAGAACACAGATACGCAGTATTTT
len: 16; d_gene: NA; abundance: NA; j_gene: TRBJ2-3; v_gene: TRBV28; CDR3aa: CASSLGQSRGEDTQYF; CDR3nt: TGTGCCAGCAGTCTGGGGCAGAGCCGTGGGGAAGATACGCAGTATTTT
len: 13; d_gene: NA; abundance: NA; j_gene: TRBJ2-7; v_gene: TRBV10-3; CDR3aa: CAISESTSYEQYF; CDR3nt: TGTGCCATCAGTGAGTCTACGTCCTACGAGCAGTACTTC
len: 14; d_gene: NA; abundance: many; j_gene: TRBJ1-3; v_gene: TRBV19; CDR3aa: CASRTRAGGNTIYF; CDR3nt: TGTGCCAGTAGGACCCGGGCCGGGGGAAACACCATATATTTT
len: 13; d_gene: NA; abundance: NA; j_gene: TRBJ1-2; v_gene: TRBV7-9; CDR3aa: CASNPPGDHGYTF; CDR3nt: TGTGCCAGCAACCCCCCCGGGGACCATGGCTACACCTTC
len: 17; d_gene: NA; abundance: once; j_gene: TRBJ2-2; v_gene: TRBV18; CDR3aa: CASSPRGGGRNTGELFF; CDR3nt: TGTGCCAGCTCACCCCGCGGTGGTGGCCGCAACACCGGGGAGCTGTTTTTT
len: 15; d_gene: NA; abundance: NA; j_gene: TRBJ2-5; v_gene: TRBV11-2; CDR3aa: CASSLEMGGAGTQYF; CDR3nt: TGTGCCAGCAGCTTAGAAATGGGGGGCGCGGGGACCCAGTACTTC
len: 15; d_gene: TRBD1; abundance: NA; j_gene: TRBJ1-4; v_gene: TRBV2; CDR3aa: CASSGETGAVEKLFF; CDR3nt: TGTGCCAGCAGTGGGGAAACAGGGGCTGTAGAAAAACTGTTTTTT
len: 13; d_gene: NA; abundance: few; j_gene: TRBJ2-5; v_gene: TRBV7-3; CDR3aa: CASSFGAGETQYF; CDR3nt: TGTGCCAGCAGCTTCGGGGCAGGGGAGACCCAGTACTTC
len: 17; d_gene: TRBD1; abundance: NA; j_gene: TRBJ1-2; v_gene: TRBV4-3; CDR3aa: CASSQDLGTGSNYGYTF; CDR3nt: TGCGCCAGCAGCCAAGATTTGGGGACAGGGTCGAACTATGGCTACACCTTC
len: 14; d_gene: NA; abundance: NA; j_gene: TRBJ2-7; v_gene: TRBV18; CDR3aa: CASSPSGGAYEQYF; CDR3nt: TGTGCCAGCTCACCATCGGGGGGCGCGTACGAGCAGTACTTC
len: 16; d_gene: NA; abundance: NA; j_gene: TRBJ2-6; v_gene: TRBV19; CDR3aa: CASSPRGSSGANVLTF; CDR3nt: TGTGCCAGTAGCCCCCGGGGGAGCTCTGGGGCCAACGTCCTGACTTTC
len: 15; d_gene: NA; abundance: NA; j_gene: TRBJ2-2; v_gene: TRBV5-5; CDR3aa: CASSLGTVNTGELFF; CDR3nt: TGTGCCAGCAGCTTGGGGACAGTGAACACCGGGGAGCTGTTTTTT
len: 12; d_gene: TRBD1; abundance: NA; j_gene: TRBJ1-4; v_gene: TRBV30; CDR3aa: CAWSRGDEKLFF; CDR3nt: TGTGCCTGGAGCAGGGGGGACGAAAAACTGTTTTTT
len: 14; d_gene: NA; abundance: NA; j_gene: TRBJ1-5; v_gene: TRBV6-5; CDR3aa: CASSYGQAPQPQHF; CDR3nt: TGTGCCAGCAGTTACGGGCAGGCCCCCCAGCCCCAGCATTTT
len: 17; d_gene: NA; abundance: NA; j_gene: TRBJ2-5; v_gene: TRBV5-1; CDR3aa: CASSLGAGRGLQETQYF; CDR3nt: TGCGCCAGCAGCTTGGGGGCCGGGCGGGGACTCCAAGAGACCCAGTACTTC
len: 16; d_gene: NA; abundance: once; j_gene: TRBJ2-2; v_gene: TRBV15; CDR3aa: CATSRGGTPPTGELFF; CDR3nt: TGTGCCACCAGCAGAGGGGGCACACCTCCCACCGGGGAGCTGTTTTTT
len: 14; d_gene: NA; abundance: NA; j_gene: TRBJ2-1; v_gene: TRBV7-9; CDR3aa: CASSPPGSYNEQFF; CDR3nt: TGTGCCAGCAGCCCCCCCGGGTCTTACAATGAGCAGTTCTTC
len: 15; d_gene: NA; abundance: NA; j_gene: TRBJ1-4; v_gene: TRBV5-4; CDR3aa: CASSSGVGRVEKLFF; CDR3nt: TGTGCCAGCAGCTCTGGCGTTGGGAGAGTTGAAAAACTGTTTTTT
len: 12; d_gene: NA; abundance: NA; j_gene: TRBJ2-2; v_gene: TRBV18; CDR3aa: CASSPGHGELFF; CDR3nt: TGTGCCAGCTCACCAGGTCACGGGGAGCTGTTTTTT
len: 13; d_gene: TRBD1; abundance: NA; j_gene: TRBJ1-2; v_gene: TRBV7-9; CDR3aa: CASSPGTGNGYTF; CDR3nt: TGTGCCAGCAGCCCCGGGACAGGGAATGGCTACACCTTC
len: 15; d_gene: NA; abundance: NA; j_gene: TRBJ2-1; v_gene: TRBV18; CDR3aa: CASSEGGWAYNEQFF; CDR3nt: TGTGCCAGCTCCGAGGGGGGCTGGGCCTACAATGAGCAGTTCTTC
len: 12; d_gene: NA; abundance: NA; j_gene: TRBJ2-1; v_gene: TRBV10-3; CDR3aa: CATKAGSGEQFF; CDR3nt: TGTGCCACTAAAGCCGGCAGCGGGGAGCAGTTCTTC